This T cell receptor beta chain was identified during a study of blood T cell repertoires in COVID-19. Looking at the study overall: Researchers got acute and convalescent COVID-19 samples from the United States, Italy and Spain. Nucleic acid was either cDNA or gDNA, and it came from T cells, B-cell-depleted T cells, or PBMCs.

Seattle patients were enrolled while actively infected and followed longitudinally. Source study methods: Reference gene primers were amplified, and this amplification served to estimate nucleated cell counts. This table comes from immunoSEQ multiplex PCR, and its TCRdb copy is limited to in-frame clones, with some not included. V, J and clone size were drawn from that table, and D and trimming were deduced from the DNA. The sample has 300,000 to 450,000 clones; approximately 90% are singletons. Germline lookup yields CDR1 MDHEN and CDR2 SYDVKM. The CDR3 sequence is 15 residues long. V shed 3 bases, J shed 4 bases, and the junction held 5 bases outside the gene matches.

Sample: peripheral blood. The clonotype was recovered from a woman aged 60-75 years with COVID-19, enrolled during active disease. V is TRBV28 and J is TRBJ2-1; 8 nucleotides agree with TRBD2. CDR3 nucleotide sequence: TGTGCCAGCAGTTTCTCGGGGGGGACTTACAATGAGCAGTTCTTC. Its protein product is CASSFSGGTYNEQFF.